This TCR beta chain was documented in a study of regulatory T cells in long-lasting Graves disease. Study-level findings and limits: Not thyroid tissue but only peripheral blood was studied.

This clonotype was recorded at least ten times. Its antigen remains unidentified. TCR beta libraries were built with iRepertoire HTBI primers and Arm-PCR of CDR3 regions. TCRdb reprocessed the multiplex PCR reads via MiXCR and lists one record per CDR3 protein. This table has more than 450,000 distinct CDR3 sequences, 15% to 20% appearing once. Time point described: newly diagnosed GD, antithyroid drugs for less than 3 months. The TCR library was prepared using RNA isolated from PBMCs. Enrollment of patients was through an endocrinology department in Xi'an, China. These data also formed part of another study, on T cells in Graves' hyperthyroidism and ophthalmopathy. That report adds: Based on clinical symptoms, serum thyroxine and TRAb, thyroid ultrasound and orbital computed tomography, diagnoses were reached. The model predicted ophthalmopathy a median approximately 6.3 months before onset.

Material: peripheral blood mononuclear cells (PBMCs), obtained at new diagnosis, from a patient treated with antithyroid drugs. The sequence was obtained from a man in his forties or fifties with Graves disease.

CDR3 sequence: CASSLLAKNIQYF. The CDR3 DNA is TGTGCCAGCAGCCTCCTGGCCAAAAACATTCAGTACTTC. The chain combines TRBV2 with TRBJ2-4; D is unclear. The germline V gene encodes CDR1 SNHLY and CDR2 FYNNEI. This CDR3 comprises 13 residues. The V and J ends lost 6 bases and 1 base respectively, with 7 bases between them.